The sequence of this TCR beta chain was determined in a study of CD8 T cells in Susac syndrome. The CDR3 is 15 amino acids. The ends were cut back, 4 bases at V and 6 bases at J, with 19 bases in the middle. Random hexamers served to reverse transcribe roughly 0.5 to 1 ug RNA. The immunoSEQ assay covered 54 Vbeta and 13 Jbeta segments for CDR3. Each CDR3 protein gets one entry after TCRdb re-called the immunoSEQ multiplex PCR reads with MiXCR. The sample yields hundreds of thousands of distinct CDR3 sequences, more than 80% seen once. The V gene is TRBV12-3 or TRBV12-4, the J gene TRBJ2-7; the D gene is possibly TRBD1 (5 bases). The TCR originated in a human donor with multiple sclerosis. What was sequenced was CD8+ T cells from PBMCs. As DNA, the CDR3 is TGTGCCAGCAGTTACACGACGTATGACAGAAGCGAGCAGTACTTC. Its protein is CASSYTTYDRSEQYF.